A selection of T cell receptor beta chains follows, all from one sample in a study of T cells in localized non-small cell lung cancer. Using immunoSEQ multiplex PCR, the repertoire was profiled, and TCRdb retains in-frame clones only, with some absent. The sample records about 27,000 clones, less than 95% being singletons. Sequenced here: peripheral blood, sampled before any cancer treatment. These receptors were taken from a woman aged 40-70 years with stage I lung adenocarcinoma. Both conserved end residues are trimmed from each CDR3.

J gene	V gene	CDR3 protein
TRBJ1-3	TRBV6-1	ASSDPQGRGNTIY
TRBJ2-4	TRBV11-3	ASSSQGIGNIQY
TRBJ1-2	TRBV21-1	ASSNRRNYGYT
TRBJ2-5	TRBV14	ASSQDWVRGQETQY
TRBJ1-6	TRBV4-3	ASSPPTGAPLH
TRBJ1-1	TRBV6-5	ASGGRKTEAF
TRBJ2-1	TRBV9	ASSVVPGGTNNEQF
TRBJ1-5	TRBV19	ASSTDAGNQPQH
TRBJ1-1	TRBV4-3	ASSLRGRLNTEAF
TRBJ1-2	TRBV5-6	ASSLVHPYGYT
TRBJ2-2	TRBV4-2	ASSQDSGPGTGELF
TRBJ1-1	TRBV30	AWSSTVNTEAF
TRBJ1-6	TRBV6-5	ASRIDRRAPALH
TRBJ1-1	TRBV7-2	ASSPSRDSLTEAF
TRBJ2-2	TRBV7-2	ASSPSGTYTGELF
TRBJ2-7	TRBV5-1	ASSDTRQGVLEQY
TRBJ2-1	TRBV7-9	ASSPGTNNEQF
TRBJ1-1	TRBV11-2	ASNTIQGPHTEAF
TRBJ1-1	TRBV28	ASSGGIGGDGPGAF
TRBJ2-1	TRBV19	ASSRMGQGHNEQF
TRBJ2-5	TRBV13	ASTRLTGGEETQY
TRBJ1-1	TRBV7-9	ASSIRDRVNTEAF
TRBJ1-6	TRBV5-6	ASSRTGLENSPLH
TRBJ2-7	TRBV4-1	ASSQAAVPNEQY
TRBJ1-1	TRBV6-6	ASSRQFVTEAF
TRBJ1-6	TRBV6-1	ASSLDRGDSPLH
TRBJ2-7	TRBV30	AWKTGGTGSYEQY
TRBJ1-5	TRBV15	ATSSGSPARREYSNQPQH
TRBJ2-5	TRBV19	ASSPDTVEETQY
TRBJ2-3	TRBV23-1	ASSQTYSVGGPITDTQY
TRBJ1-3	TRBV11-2	ASSLEAGNTIY
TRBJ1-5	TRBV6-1	ASSATAGGSNQPQH
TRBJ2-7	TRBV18	ASRTVNYEQY
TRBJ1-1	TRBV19	ASSRTSTGPEAF
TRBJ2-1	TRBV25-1	ASSESRTYPNNEQF